Listed below are T cell receptor beta chains from one sample, sequenced in a study of T cell repertoires in cytomegalovirus infection. In TCRdb, the reads were re-called with MiXCR into one record per CDR3 protein. The sample lists roughly 300,000 distinct CDR3 sequences; about 25% were seen once. The material sequenced was PBMCs. These TCRs come from a human donor in good health (CMV status not recorded). Some clones in this sample may be carry-over from other donors' samples. CDR3s include the opening cysteine and the closing phenylalanine or tryptophan. The order of the fields is J gene, V gene, clone size, D gene, CDR3 DNA, CDR3 protein. The D gene is left open where the match is weak. The size of a clone is reported for some rows only, either as once, few or many, or as a class for expanded clones.

TRBJ2-5,TRBV14,few,TRBD2,TGTGCCAGCAGCCGAATAGCGGGTAGAAGTGTTCGAGAGACCCAGTACTTC,CASSRIAGRSVRETQYF
TRBJ1-3,TRBV7-2,many,-,TGTGCCAGCAGCTCCTTCCAGGGCTCTGGAAACACCATATATTTT,CASSSFQGSGNTIYF
TRBJ1-3,TRBV5-1,-,-,TGCGCCAGCAGCCCGGCGGACAGCTCTGGAAACACCATATATTTT,CASSPADSSGNTIYF
TRBJ2-1,TRBV6-2/TRBV6-3,-,TRBD1,TGTGCCAGCAGGCCCGCCCCTGACAGGGGCGTCGAGCAGTTCTTC,CASRPAPDRGVEQFF
TRBJ2-3,TRBV20-1,-,TRBD2,TGCAGTGCTAGAGACCAGGGACTAGCGGGGGGGAAGTTAGATACGCAGTATTTT,CSARDQGLAGGKLDTQYF
TRBJ1-1,TRBV15,-,TRBD1,TGTGCCACCAGCAGCCTGGACAGGATGGGCTTTGAAGCTTTCTTT,CATSSLDRMGFEAFF
TRBJ2-2,TRBV7-2,many,-,TGTGCCAGCAGCCCCGTGGGTGGCACCTGGTGGGCCGGGGAGCTGTTTTTT,CASSPVGGTWWAGELFF
TRBJ1-1,TRBV19,-,-,TGTGCCAGTAGTATCGGCAGGGGAGGGGTTGAAGCTTTCTTT,CASSIGRGGVEAFF
TRBJ2-2,TRBV10-3,-,TRBD2,TGTGCCATCAGTGAGACCCCCGCTAGCGGGAGTCCCCCCGGGGAGCTGTTTTTT,CAISETPASGSPPGELFF
TRBJ1-6,TRBV10-1,few,-,TGCGCCAGCAGTGAGGTGACCGATTCACCCCTCCACTTT,CASSEVTDSPLHF
TRBJ1-2,TRBV28,few,-,TGTGCCAGCGGGCCCCTAGGCGGGGATCGGGGCTACACCTTC,CASGPLGGDRGYTF